This is a list of T cell receptor beta chains from one sample in a study of blood T cells in healthy people across ages. One entry per CDR3 protein results from TCRdb running MiXCR on the 5' RACE reads. The data show 1.5 million to 2 million distinct CDR3 sequences, about 30% seen once. The sequenced sample consisted of blood. All receptors come from a woman aged 25 to 45 in good health. Both conserved end residues are part of each CDR3. The order of the fields is clone size, J gene, D gene, V gene, CDR3 protein, CDR3 DNA. The D gene is left open where the match is weak. For some rows the clone size is stated as once, few or many, or as a class when expanded; others skip it.

few	TRBJ2-3	TRBD2	TRBV19	CASSIPSGGSTDTQYF	TGTGCCAGTAGTATACCCAGCGGGGGTAGCACAGATACGCAGTATTTT
many	TRBJ2-1	TRBD1	TRBV5-1	CASSAPGQGVDEQFF	TGCGCCAGCAGCGCGCCGGGACAGGGGGTTGATGAGCAGTTCTTC
few	TRBJ2-2	TRBD2	TRBV7-9	CASSLSGSSGELFF	TGTGCCAGCAGCTTAAGCGGGAGTTCCGGGGAGCTGTTTTTT
.	TRBJ1-3	.	TRBV20-1	CSAQGAGNTIYF	TGCAGTGCACAGGGAGCTGGAAACACCATATATTTT
few	TRBJ2-7	.	TRBV30	CASGALSYEQYF	TGTGCCTCCGGGGCCCTCTCCTACGAGCAGTACTTC
.	TRBJ2-7	.	TRBV28	CASGVAFSSYEQYF	TGTGCCAGCGGCGTAGCGTTTAGCTCCTACGAGCAGTACTTC
.	TRBJ1-1	.	TRBV28	CASTSTLNTEAFF	TGTGCCAGCACCTCGACGCTGAACACTGAAGCTTTCTTT
.	TRBJ2-7	.	TRBV4-3	CASSPGHGNEQYF	TGCGCCAGCAGCCCGGGACACGGGAACGAGCAGTACTTC
many	TRBJ2-4	TRBD1	TRBV20-1	CSAFTGGTAKNIQYF	TGCAGTGCTTTTACAGGGGGAACAGCCAAAAACATTCAGTACTTC
.	TRBJ1-2	.	TRBV7-2	CASSYPDGAWGYTF	TGTGCCAGCAGCTATCCGGACGGAGCTTGGGGCTACACCTTC
few	TRBJ2-1	TRBD2	TRBV5-1	CASSLDQAGVSEQFF	TGCGCCAGCAGCTTGGATCAAGCGGGGGTTAGTGAGCAGTTCTTC
.	TRBJ2-3	.	TRBV12-3/TRBV12-4	CASSLSGNADTQYF	TGTGCCAGCAGTTTATCAGGGAATGCAGATACGCAGTATTTT
few	TRBJ2-7	TRBD1	TRBV27	CASSSWTGGAQQYF	TGTGCCAGCAGTTCCTGGACAGGGGGCGCCCAGCAGTACTTC
.	TRBJ2-4	.	TRBV29-1	CSVEGGATYYNEQYF	TGCAGCGTGGAGGGGGGCGCTACCTACTACAATGAGCAGTACTTC
many	TRBJ2-1	TRBD2	TRBV11-2	CASSAGLAGGPNNEQFF	TGTGCCAGCAGCGCCGGACTAGCGGGGGGGCCAAACAATGAGCAGTTCTTC
once	TRBJ2-3	.	TRBV7-6	CASSSGAGRGTDTQYF	TGTGCCAGCAGCTCCGGAGCAGGGAGGGGGACAGATACGCAGTATTTT
.	TRBJ2-5	.	TRBV7-2	CASTRGSQETQYF	TGTGCCAGCACGCGGGGATCCCAAGAGACCCAGTACTTC
once	TRBJ2-1	TRBD2	TRBV7-9	CVSSGAGLEQFF	TGTGTCAGCAGCGGGGCAGGGTTAGAGCAGTTCTTC
.	TRBJ1-1	.	TRBV12-3/TRBV12-4	CASSLMGHEAFF	TGTGCCAGCAGTTTAATGGGCCATGAAGCTTTCTTT
few	TRBJ2-1	TRBD1	TRBV7-9	CASSGDRVGRSSYSEQFF	TGTGCCAGCAGCGGGGACAGGGTGGGGCGGAGCTCCTACAGTGAGCAGTTCTTC
many	TRBJ2-7	TRBD1	TRBV5-1	CASSTRTGGYEQYF	TGCGCCAGCAGCACGAGGACAGGGGGCTACGAGCAGTACTTC
.	TRBJ2-5	TRBD2	TRBV28	CASSVSLAGGLQETQYF	TGTGCCAGCAGTGTAAGCCTAGCGGGAGGTCTCCAAGAGACCCAGTACTTC
many	TRBJ1-1	.	TRBV29-1	CSVGPGNGPNTEAFF	TGCAGCGTGGGACCAGGGAACGGGCCGAACACTGAAGCTTTCTTT
.	TRBJ2-3	TRBD2	TRBV20-1	CSARGTSGGTTDTQYF	TGCAGTGCTAGAGGGACTAGCGGGGGGACAACAGATACGCAGTATTTT
few	TRBJ2-7	TRBD1	TRBV29-1	CSVAGTGEDEQYF	TGCAGCGTCGCCGGGACAGGCGAGGACGAGCAGTACTTC
few	TRBJ2-5	TRBD2	TRBV5-1	CASSLQDSSGAEETQYF	TGCGCCAGCAGCCTGCAGGATTCTAGCGGAGCCGAAGAGACCCAGTACTTC
.	TRBJ2-7	.	TRBV21-1	CASSKGDRGQAYEQYF	TGTGCCAGCAGCAAAGGCGACAGGGGTCAAGCCTACGAGCAGTACTTC
.	TRBJ2-2	TRBD1	TRBV20-1	CSARDRGQARTGELFF	TGCAGTGCTAGAGATCGGGGACAGGCGAGGACCGGGGAGCTGTTTTTT
few	TRBJ2-2	.	TRBV20-1	CSARDVSSANTGELFF	TGCAGTGCTAGAGATGTTTCCTCGGCGAACACCGGGGAGCTGTTTTTT
many	TRBJ1-2	.	TRBV5-1	CASSISNYGYTF	TGCGCCAGCAGCATCAGTAACTATGGCTACACCTTC
few	TRBJ2-1	.	TRBV2	CASSERTGPNEQFF	TGTGCCAGCAGTGAACGGACTGGGCCCAATGAGCAGTTCTTC
.	TRBJ2-1	TRBD2	TRBV20-1	CSALAGETQFF	TGCAGTGCTCTAGCGGGGGAGACCCAGTTCTTC
.	TRBJ1-1	.	TRBV20-1	CGAPGQNMNTEAFF	TGCGGTGCTCCAGGGCAGAATATGAACACTGAAGCTTTCTTT
.	TRBJ1-4	.	TRBV6-6	CASSSLQGSNEKLFF	TGTGCCAGCAGTTCCTTACAGGGTTCTAATGAAAAACTGTTTTTT
.	TRBJ1-1	TRBD1	TRBV20-1	CSAPSQGGRTEAFF	TGCAGTGCACCCTCACAGGGGGGGAGGACTGAAGCTTTCTTT
many	TRBJ1-2	.	TRBV7-9	CASSPPGGYGYTF	TGTGCCAGCAGCCCCCCTGGGGGGTATGGCTACACCTTC
.	TRBJ1-1	TRBD1	TRBV12-3/TRBV12-4	CASREGQGRAFF	TGTGCCAGCAGAGAAGGACAGGGGCGAGCTTTCTTT
.	TRBJ1-5	.	TRBV7-2	CASSLDGRVEQPRHF	TGTGCCAGCAGCTTAGACGGCAGGGTAGAACAGCCCCGGCATTTT
many	TRBJ2-4	.	TRBV20-1	CSARDQPASNIQYF	TGCAGTGCTAGAGATCAGCCGGCGAGTAACATTCAGTACTTC
few	TRBJ1-4	TRBD1	TRBV28	CASSYLGQGSEKLFF	TGTGCCAGCAGTTACCTGGGACAGGGTAGTGAAAAACTGTTTTTT
.	TRBJ1-5	TRBD1	TRBV12-3/TRBV12-4	CASRRGTGDRQPQHF	TGTGCCAGCAGGCGAGGGACAGGGGACCGTCAGCCCCAGCATTTT
many	TRBJ2-1	.	TRBV12-3/TRBV12-4	CASTMRGNEQFF	TGTGCCAGCACCATGCGGGGCAATGAGCAGTTCTTC
.	TRBJ2-5	TRBD2	TRBV2	CASSERRGGRYQETQYF	TGTGCCAGCAGTGAGCGCCGGGGGGGGAGATACCAAGAGACCCAGTACTTC
many	TRBJ2-6	TRBD1	TRBV12-3/TRBV12-4	CASTQQGATGANVLTF	TGTGCCAGCACCCAGCAGGGGGCAACTGGGGCCAACGTCCTGACTTTC
.	TRBJ2-5	TRBD1	TRBV5-4	CATNQGARETQYF	TGTGCCACTAATCAGGGGGCTCGAGAGACCCAGTACTTC
.	TRBJ1-1	.	TRBV7-2	CASSPGTLSANTEAFF	TGTGCCAGCAGCCCCGGGACACTCTCCGCGAACACTGAAGCTTTCTTT
.	TRBJ2-3	TRBD2	TRBV6-5	CASSRTSGGASDTQYF	TGTGCCAGCAGCCGGACTAGCGGGGGGGCCTCAGATACGCAGTATTTT
.	TRBJ1-5	.	TRBV4-3	CASSQDKVGGNRPQHF	TGCGCCAGCAGCCAAGACAAGGTGGGGGGCAATCGGCCCCAGCATTTT